The TCR beta chain described here comes from a study of neurological immune-mediated disorders. Study-wide results and caveats: When repertoires were grouped phylogenetically, those of 18 of 34 multiple sclerosis patients fell into one related-CDR3 cluster, a possible signature.

A single record per CDR3 protein comes from TCRdb applying MiXCR to the 5' RACE reads. The data hold 120,000 or so distinct CDR3 sequences, with 3% to 3.5% observed a single time. Stored at -80 C, 2 million PBMCs were the source of the unsorted libraries. This clonotype has at least ten counts. Its target is unknown. Sequenced material: PBMCs. The clonotype was recovered from a woman in her twenties or thirties with multiple sclerosis.

Written as DNA, the CDR3 is TGTGCCAGCAGCCTCAAGATTGGGGTAGCGGGAGGCTACGAGCAGTACTTC. This gives the protein CASSLKIGVAGGYEQYF. The J gene is TRBJ2-7, the V gene TRBV5-6; 10 nucleotides match TRBD2. J lost 3 bases, V lost 4 bases, and 13 bases had no gene match. The CDR3 totals 17 residues. Germline lookup yields CDR1 SGHDT and CDR2 YYEEEE.